These 21 T cell receptor beta chains came from one sample sequenced in a study of T cells after yellow fever vaccination. MiXCR, applied by TCRdb to the 5' RACE reads, yields one record per CDR3 protein. The sample holds about 550,000 distinct CDR3 sequences, around 21% seen once. This sample comprised PBMCs, obtained 15 days after the yellow fever booster vaccination. These TCRs come from a man aged 30-40 years who received the YFV17D yellow fever vaccine.

The table lists this clonotype with a few counts. The genes are TRBV27 and TRBJ2-7, with D perhaps matching TRBD1 (5 bases). The germline V gene encodes CDR1 MNHEY and CDR2 SMNVEV (reference sequence). The CDR3 runs to 15 residues. V was pared by 3 bases and J by 2 bases, with 14 bases between. CDR3 sequence: CASSLSTADTYEQYF. Here the CDR3 DNA reads TGTGCCAGCAGTTTGTCGACCGCGGACACCTACGAGCAGTACTTC.

This clonotype was counted many times. The CDR3 reads CASSLGVAGIYGYTF. CDR3 bases: TGTGCCAGCAGCTTAGGCGTAGCGGGGATCTATGGCTACACCTTC. The V gene is TRBV7-9, the J gene TRBJ1-2; no clear D. This CDR3 spans 15 amino acids. From germline, CDR1 is SEHNR and CDR2 FQNEAQ (reference sequence). The V and J ends lost 1 base and 4 bases respectively, with 13 bases between them. Combining the CDR3 with reference TRBV7-9 and TRBJ1-2 gives the whole variable domain DTGVSQNPRHKITKRGQNVTFRCDPISEHNRLYWYRQTLGQGPEFLTYFQNEAQLEKSRLLSDRFSAERPKGSFSTLEIQRTEQGDSAMYLCASSLGVAGIYGYTFGSGTRLTVV.

This clonotype has just a few counts. The chain uses TRBV28 and TRBJ2-1; D unresolved. The germline V and J ends were trimmed by 7 bases and 2 bases, with 9 bases remaining between them. The CDR3 extends over 13 amino acids. From germline, CDR1 is MDHEN and CDR2 SYDVKM. The CDR3 nucleotides are TGTGCCAGCAAAGCCGGCACCTACAATGAGCAGTTCTTC. Its protein product is CASKAGTYNEQFF. The entire variable domain, with the rest obtained from reference TRBV28 and TRBJ2-1, is as follows: DVKVTQSSRYLVKRTGEKVFLECVQDMDHENMFWYRQDPGLGLRLIYFSYDVKMKEKGDIPEGYSVSREKKERFSLILESASTNQTSMYLCASKAGTYNEQFFGPGTRLTVL.

This chain uses TRBV15 with TRBJ1-1, with 7 bases that match TRBD1. CDR3 length equals 15 residues. The trim removed 4 bases at V and 4 bases at J, leaving 9 bases unmatched. CDR1 and CDR2 (germline): LNHNV, YYDKDF (reference sequence). The CDR3 loop reads CATSNPRGMGTEAFF. In DNA, the CDR3 is TGTGCCACCAGCAACCCCAGGGGGATGGGCACTGAAGCTTTCTTT.

The chain links TRBV15 to TRBJ2-1; D uncertain. The ends were cut back, 8 bases at V and 3 bases at J, with 14 bases in the middle. Germline values: CDR1 LNHNV, CDR2 YYDKDF (reference sequence). The CDR3 extends over 14 amino acids. Here the CDR3 DNA reads TGTGCCACCGGTGTAGGAGTTGACTACAATGAGCAGTTCTTC. Translated, it gives CATGVGVDYNEQFF. Full variable domain (remainder filled in from reference TRBV15 and TRBJ2-1): DAMVIQNPRYQVTQFGKPVTLSCSQTLNHNVMYWYQQKSSQAPKLLFHYYDKDFNNEADTPDNFQSRRPNTSFCFLDIRSPGLGDTAMYLCATGVGVDYNEQFFGPGTRLTVL.

This sequence joins TRBV7-8 and TRBJ2-5, with TRBD1 as a possible D gene (6 bases). V lost 0 bases to trimming and J lost 2 bases, with 13 bases between them. The CDR3 loop spans 16 amino acids. Germline V gene data show CDR1 as SGHVS and CDR2 as FQNEAQ. The CDR3 coding sequence is TGTGCCAGCAGCTTAGCTACCGGGACATTACAAGAGACCCAGTACTTC. Protein: CASSLATGTLQETQYF.

The chain uses TRBV6-1 and TRBJ1-1; TRBD1 aligns across 10 bases. V trimming: 4 bases; J trimming: 2 bases; junction bases outside the gene matches: 1. From germline, CDR1 is MNHNS and CDR2 SASEGT. CDR3 length: 14 residues. CDR3 bases: TGTGCCAGCAGTGGGACAGGGGGTAACACTGAAGCTTTCTTT. Residues: CASSGTGGNTEAFF.

This clonotype was seen a handful of times. The chain uses TRBV28 and TRBJ2-3; 9 nucleotides match TRBD1. The CDR3 spans 19 residues. CDR1 MDHEN and CDR2 SYDVKM come from the germline V gene. The junction had 15 bases not matched to a gene; V was cut back by 4 bases and J by 1 base. The CDR3 is CASSSCNRGPATCTDTQYF. In DNA form, the CDR3 reads TGTGCCAGCAGTTCTTGTAACAGGGGGCCAGCGACCTGCACAGATACGCAGTATTTT. The full variable domain, with the rest looked up from reference TRBV28 and TRBJ2-3, is DVKVTQSSRYLVKRTGEKVFLECVQDMDHENMFWYRQDPGLGLRLIYFSYDVKMKEKGDIPEGYSVSREKKERFSLILESASTNQTSMYLCASSSCNRGPATCTDTQYFGPGTRLTVL.

This clonotype was picked up one time. V and J are TRBV20-1 and TRBJ2-1, with D possibly TRBD1 on 6 matching bases. Germline CDR1 is DFQATT and CDR2 is SNEGSKA (reference sequence). V lost 0 bases and J 2 bases, leaving 11 bases between the germline ends. This CDR3 comprises 15 residues. The CDR3 coding sequence is TGCAGTGCTAGAGACCTACAGGGTCCCTACAATGAGCAGTTCTTC. Translation gives CSARDLQGPYNEQFF.

V gene TRBV18 combines with J gene TRBJ1-4; 7 bases agree with TRBD1. J lost 3 bases, V lost 6 bases, and 7 bases had no gene match. Germline-derived CDR1 and CDR2 are KGHSH and LQKENI. The CDR3 covers 15 residues. This CDR3 is CASSAQGPPNEKLFF. CDR3 sequence (DNA): TGTGCCAGCTCGGCACAGGGGCCACCTAATGAAAAACTGTTTTTT.

There are a few counts of this clonotype. The chain couples TRBV24-1 to TRBJ2-1; TRBD2 matches 10 bases. The junction had 7 bases not matched to a gene; V was cut back by 10 bases and J by 2 bases. The CDR3 contains 15 residues. Looked up from germline, CDR1 is KGHDR and CDR2 is SFDVKD. DNA of the CDR3: TGTGCCACAGGTAGGGGGACTAGCGCCTACAATGAGCAGTTCTTC. Translation: CATGRGTSAYNEQFF.

This clonotype was seen more than once but under ten times. The genes are TRBV14 and TRBJ2-7, with 8 bases aligning to TRBD1. This CDR3 spans 14 amino acids. V trimming: 4 bases; J trimming: 5 bases; junction bases outside the gene matches: 7. Germline CDR1 is SGHDN and CDR2 is FVKESK. This CDR3 is CASSPGQGIHEQYF. The CDR3 coding sequence is TGTGCCAGCAGCCCTGGACAGGGTATCCACGAGCAGTACTTC.

The chain has TRBV20-1 and TRBJ2-3; 9 nucleotides match TRBD2. The CDR3 consists of 14 residues. After removal of 5 bases from V and 1 base from J, the junction contained 4 bases not matched to a gene. CDR1 DFQATT and CDR2 SNEGSKA come from the germline V gene (reference sequence). The CDR3: CSALRLAGTDTQYF. The CDR3 region has the DNA TGCAGTGCTCTAAGACTAGCGGGCACAGATACGCAGTATTTT.

This clonotype came up once. The chain has TRBV6-8 and TRBJ2-1; 11 positions match TRBD1. Germline CDR1 MNHGY, CDR2 SAAAGT. V gave up 5 bases and J gave up 0 bases; unmatched junction bases: 12. The length of the CDR3 is 19 residues. CDR3 sequence: CASSPDRGLLKSSYNEQFF. CDR3 nucleotide sequence: TGTGCCAGCAGTCCGGACAGGGGGCTGTTGAAAAGCTCCTACAATGAGCAGTTCTTC.

This clonotype was observed a handful of times. V gene TRBV7-8 combines with J gene TRBJ2-2; 11 bases are shared with TRBD1. This CDR3 is 16 amino acids long. Germline trimming cut 8 bases from V and 0 bases from J; bases unmatched to any gene: 5. Germline-derived CDR1 and CDR2 are SGHVS and FQNEAQ. Here the CDR3 reads CASWTGGISNTGELFF. The CDR3 DNA is TGTGCCAGCTGGACAGGGGGCATTTCGAACACCGGGGAGCTGTTTTTT.

The chain combines TRBV20-1 with TRBJ2-7; 12 nucleotides match TRBD2. V was clipped by 1 base and J by 0 bases; unmatched bases: 7. The CDR3 loop spans 17 amino acids. The germline V gene encodes CDR1 DFQATT and CDR2 SNEGSKA (reference sequence). The CDR3 DNA is TGCAGTGCTAGAGCCACTAGCGGGAGGTCGATCTCCTACGAGCAGTACTTC. As protein: CSARATSGRSISYEQYF.

This clonotype was recorded once. The chain employs TRBV5-4 and TRBJ1-3; D gene unclear. V lost 4 bases to trimming and J lost 0 bases, with 14 bases between them. The germline V gene has CDR1 SGHNT and CDR2 YYREEE (reference sequence). CDR3 length: 16 residues. This CDR3 reads CASSHFTASSGNTIYF. Here the CDR3 DNA reads TGTGCCAGCAGCCACTTTACAGCGAGCTCTGGAAACACCATATATTTT.

The rearrangement links TRBV7-2 to TRBJ2-3; a weak D match, TRBD1 (5 bases). The CDR3 consists of 14 residues. Trimming took off 5 bases at V and 3 bases at J, with 12 bases between the two ends. The V gene's germline CDR1 is SGHTA and CDR2 FQGNSA. As DNA, the CDR3 is TGTGCCAGCAGCACTGGGGCCGGGACAGATACGCAGTATTTT. Amino acids: CASSTGAGTDTQYF.

The chain joins TRBV4-3 to TRBJ2-2, with D unresolved. The CDR3 has 13 amino acids. CDR1 is LGHNA and CDR2 is YSLEER in the germline V gene. V was pared by 2 bases and J by 7 bases, with 8 bases between. The CDR3 sequence: CASSQRDFGELFF. The CDR3, as DNA: TGCGCCAGCAGCCAACGTGATTTCGGGGAGCTGTTTTTT.

Notes on this clonotype: One end of the junction varies from germline; a read error may be responsible. The chain has TRBV7-7 and TRBJ2-2; D gene uncertain. CDR1 is SSHAT, CDR2 FNYEAQ, per germline (reference sequence). The CDR3 is 13 residues long. The CDR3 sequence is CASSPHPTGELFF. CDR3 DNA sequence: TGTGCTAGCAGCCCACACCCCACCGGGGAGCTGTTTTTT.

The V call is TRBV14, the J call TRBJ2-5, with a tentative D call TRBD2 (6 bases). Trimming stripped 4 bases from V and 4 bases from J, with 13 bases between. The CDR3 consists of 14 residues. Germline-derived CDR1 and CDR2 are SGHDN and FVKESK. CDR3 sequence (DNA): TGTGCCAGCAGCCGCGGACTACCCGGAGAGACCCAGTACTTC. Amino acids: CASSRGLPGETQYF.